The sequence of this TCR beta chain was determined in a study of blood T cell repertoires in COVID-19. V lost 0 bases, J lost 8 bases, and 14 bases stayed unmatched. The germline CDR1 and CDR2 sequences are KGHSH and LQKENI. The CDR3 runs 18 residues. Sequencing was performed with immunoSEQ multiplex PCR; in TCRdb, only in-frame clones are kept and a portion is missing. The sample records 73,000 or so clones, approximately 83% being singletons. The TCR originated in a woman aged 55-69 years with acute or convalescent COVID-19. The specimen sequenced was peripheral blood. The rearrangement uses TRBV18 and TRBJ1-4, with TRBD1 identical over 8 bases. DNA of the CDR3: TGTGCCAGCTCACCACCGAGGCAGGGGGCGTTAACAGGCGAAAAACTGTTTTTT. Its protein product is CASSPPRQGALTGEKLFF. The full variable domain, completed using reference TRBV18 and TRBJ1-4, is NAGVMQNPRHLVRRRGQEARLRCSPMKGHSHVYWYRQLPEEGLKFMVYLQKENIIDESGMPKERFSAEFPKEGPSILRIQQVVRGDSAAYFCASSPPRQGALTGEKLFFGSGTQLSVL.